Sequencing of this TCR beta chain was carried out in a study of T cells in Graves' hyperthyroidism and ophthalmopathy. With duration under 3 months, ophthalmopathy was active: Clinical Activity Score at least 3, NOSPECS at least 4. The CDR3 totals 12 residues. The V and J ends lost 5 bases and 5 bases respectively, with 9 bases between them. Germline lookup yields CDR1 LNHNV and CDR2 YYDKDF (reference sequence). Amplified TCR beta CDR3 regions came from RNA transcripts. The HTBI set primed first-round TCR CDR3 RT-PCR. One entry per CDR3 protein results from TCRdb running MiXCR on the multiplex PCR reads. The top ten clones hold about 25% of a sample with almost 35,000 distinct CDR3 sequences, 52% of them seen once.

J is TRBJ2-5 and V is TRBV15; the D is unclear. Sequenced material: blood. This clonotype was obtained from a woman aged 40 to 55 with Graves' ophthalmopathy. DNA of the CDR3: TGTGCCACCAGCTCCCGTGTGGAGACCCAGTACTTC. Its protein product is CATSSRVETQYF.